This T cell receptor beta chain appears in the sequencing data of a study of vaccination effects on CD4 cells after COVID-19. From germline, CDR1 is GTSNPN and CDR2 SVGIG (reference sequence). With 2 bases removed from V and 1 base from J, the gap between germline ends came to 3 bases. This CDR3 has 12 amino acids. Profiling relied on immunoSEQ multiplex PCR, and the TCRdb table lists in-frame clones only, not all of them. Of around 71,000 clones listed, approximately 72% were seen once; the top ten hold 4%. Expansion of antigen-specific CD4+ T cells with viral peptide pools was carried out by the ViraFEST assay before sequencing. Culture proceeded for more than 8 days, and CD4+ T cells were then isolated. Negative nucleocapsid antibody tests before and after vaccination confirmed no previous SARS-CoV-2 infection. Worth noting for this clone: Its specificity is unknown.

This TCR came from a human donor who received a COVID-19 vaccine. The sequencing here drew on CD4+ T cells from PBMCs cultured with HCoV-OC43 spike peptides, taken before COVID-19 vaccination. Subset denoted: HCoV-OC43 spike overlapping peptide pool stimulation. This chain links TRBV30 with TRBJ2-4; D gene unclear. This CDR3 reads CAWSLAKNIQYF. The CDR3 DNA sequence: TGTGCCTGGAGTCTCGCCAAAAACATTCAGTACTTC.